This T cell receptor (beta chain) originates from a study of cytomegalovirus exposure and HLA in healthy donors. Study-level information: The approximately 130 validation repertoires matched the 650 to 850 first-cohort repertoires in platform, a later analysis reported.

CDR3 length: 15 residues. Trimming pared 2 bases from V and 3 bases from J, leaving 11 bases between. Germline-derived CDR1 and CDR2 are SGHTA and FQGNSA. Donors came from a validation cohort of over a hundred subjects, distinct from the first 666-subject cohort. Sequencing used immunoSEQ multiplex PCR; TCRdb keeps in-frame clones, though not all of them. The sample contains 250,000 or so clones, roughly 89% of which appear only once. Sequencing input: PBMCs. The source of this sequence is a young woman in good health and CMV-seronegative. The rearrangement joins TRBV7-2 to TRBJ1-5; no clear D gene. CDR3 bases: TGTGCCAGCAGCTTATCGGGATCCCCCAATCAGCCCCAGCATTTT. It translates to CASSLSGSPNQPQHF.